These 26 T cell receptor beta chains were sequenced from one sample in a study of cytomegalovirus exposure and HLA in healthy donors (dated by TCRdb to 2017 to 2019). The library relied on the immunoSEQ multiplex PCR assay. For the multiplex PCR, a mixture combining 60 forward primers for TCR Vbeta segments and 13 reverse primers for TCR Jbeta segments was used. TCRdb stores this immuneACCESS table with in-frame sequences only. Part of the clones is absent; in the studies checked, under half of the shortfall reflects unresolved V genes, and no reason is known for the rest. This sample lists about 93,000 clones; roughly four fifths were detected once. The top ten clonotypes cover about 0.5% of the sample. The sequenced sample consisted of PBMCs. Every receptor here comes from a man younger than 40 in good health and CMV-seronegative.

The CDR3 sequence is CASSMFGRVNTEAFF. CDR3 DNA sequence: TGTGCCAGTAGTATGTTCGGGAGGGTGAACACTGAAGCTTTCTTT. V and J are TRBV19 and TRBJ1-1; D remains ambiguous. CDR3 length: 15 amino acids. Germline-derived CDR1 and CDR2 are LNHDA and SQIVND (reference sequence). V was pared by 3 bases and J by 0 bases, with 11 bases between.

V usage is TRBV5-1 and J usage is TRBJ2-3; 11 bases are a match to TRBD1. In germline, CDR1 is SGHRS, CDR2 YFSETQ. CDR3 size: 15 residues. Germline trimming cut 6 bases from V and 3 bases from J; bases unmatched to any gene: 6. CDR3 sequence (DNA): TGCGCCAGCACCAGGACAGGGGGCCTAACAGATACGCAGTATTTT. Its protein is CASTRTGGLTDTQYF.

The genes are TRBV6-5 and TRBJ2-3; TRBD2 is a possible D gene (7 bases). The CDR3 is made up of 16 amino acids. The V gene's germline CDR1 is MNHEY and CDR2 SVGAGI. V lost 4 bases and J 3 bases, leaving 17 bases between the germline ends. The CDR3 spells CASSFTGGGWTDTQYF. The CDR3 region has the DNA TGTGCCAGCAGTTTTACGGGGGGCGGGTGGACAGATACGCAGTATTTT.

The gene calls are TRBV7-8 and TRBJ2-7, with TRBD2 identical over 9 bases. With 3 bases clipped from V and 3 bases from J, the junction kept 6 bases outside the gene matches. The CDR3 spans 15 residues. Germline CDR1 is SGHVS and CDR2 is FQNEAQ. CDR3 coding DNA: TGTGCCAGCAGCTTGGGCGGGGGGGCCCTCTACGAGCAGTACTTC. This encodes CASSLGGGALYEQYF.

This rearrangement joins TRBV29-1 to TRBJ1-5; the D is unclear. Trimming stripped 1 base from V and 6 bases from J, with 4 bases between. This CDR3 has 11 residues. Per the germline V gene, CDR1 is SQVTM and CDR2 is ANQGSEA. CDR3 nucleotides: TGCAGCGTTGAAGGGCCTCAGCCCCAGCATTTT. It translates to CSVEGPQPQHF.

The chain employs TRBV9 and TRBJ2-5; 11 positions match TRBD2. The CDR3 covers 17 residues. The junction had 12 bases not matched to a gene; V was cut back by 3 bases and J by 5 bases. CDR1 SGDLS and CDR2 YYNGEE come from the germline V gene. The CDR3 here is CASSGSATSGGHETQYF. CDR3 coding DNA: TGTGCCAGCAGCGGCTCCGCCACTAGCGGGGGTCATGAGACCCAGTACTTC.

The V call is TRBV9, the J call TRBJ1-2; TRBD1 agrees at 10 bases. In germline, CDR1 is SGDLS, CDR2 YYNGEE. With V trimmed by 5 bases and J by 0 bases, 7 bases remained unmatched. The CDR3 consists of 16 residues. The CDR3 sequence is CASRSGQGSSNYGYTF. CDR3 nucleotides: TGTGCCAGCAGGTCGGGACAGGGGTCTTCTAACTATGGCTACACCTTC.

This clone was picked up a small number of times. At one end, the junction sequence differs from germline, possibly due to a read error. V is TRBV29-1 and J is TRBJ1-1; no clear D gene. CDR3 length: 11 amino acids. Germline values: CDR1 SQVTM, CDR2 ANQGSEA. The CDR3 DNA sequence: TGCAGCGCACTTGGGAGGGATGAAGCAATCTTT. Translating it yields CSALGRDEAIF. The full variable domain, rest sourced from reference TRBV29-1 and TRBJ1-1, is SAVISQKPSRDICQRGTSLTIQCQVDSQVTMMFWYRQQPGQSLTLIATANQGSEATYESGFVIDKFPISRPNLTFSTLTVSNMSPEDSSIYLCSALGRDEAIFGQGTRLTVV.

This chain uses TRBV7-6 with TRBJ1-4, with D maybe TRBD1 (5 bases). CDR3 length: 19 amino acids. CDR1 and CDR2 from the germline V gene are SGHVS and FNYEAQ. V was shortened by 5 bases and J by 8 bases, with 30 bases between the two germline ends. The CDR3 is CASSRTPGLGSGVVEKLFF. CDR3 in DNA: TGTGCCAGCAGCCGAACCCCCGGACTGGGGTCGGGGGTAGTAGAAAAACTGTTTTTT. The variable domain in full, completed from reference TRBV7-6 and TRBJ1-4, reads GAGVSQSPRYKVTKRGQDVALRCDPISGHVSLYWYRQALGQGPEFLTYFNYEAQQDKSGLPNDRFSAERPEGSISTLTIQRTEQRDSAMYRCASSRTPGLGSGVVEKLFFGSGTQLSVL.

This chain links TRBV6-6 with TRBJ2-5; D is possibly TRBD2 (5 bases). V gave up 8 bases and J gave up 5 bases, with 15 bases separating them. The CDR3 is 13 amino acids. Germline-derived CDR1 and CDR2 are MNHNY and SVGAGI (reference sequence). CDR3 protein: CASYRDPDETQYF. In DNA form, the CDR3 reads TGTGCCAGCTATCGGGATCCGGATGAGACCCAGTACTTC.

This chain uses TRBV6-1 with TRBJ2-5; 7 bases are a match to TRBD1. In germline, CDR1 is MNHNS, CDR2 SASEGT. The CDR3 sequence is 14 residues long. V shed 6 bases, J shed 1 base, and the junction held 5 bases outside the gene matches. The CDR3 spells CASSGDSIQETQYF. The CDR3 nucleotides read TGTGCCAGCAGCGGGGACAGCATCCAAGAGACCCAGTACTTC.

The chain has TRBV13 and TRBJ2-7; 12 bases match TRBD1. The CDR3 contains 14 residues. The V segment lost 5 bases and the J segment 6 bases; nucleotides outside the gene matches: 5. Germline-derived CDR1 and CDR2 are PRHDT and FYEKMQ (reference sequence). CDR3 sequence (DNA): TGTGCCAGCAGCCCCGGGACAGGGGGCCGCGAGCAGTACTTC. Protein sequence: CASSPGTGGREQYF.

The table lists this clone with a few counts. V and J are TRBV5-5 and TRBJ2-1; 10 nucleotides line up with TRBD1. V lost 6 bases and J lost 4; bases outside the gene matches: 7. The germline V gene has CDR1 SGHKS and CDR2 YYEKEE (reference sequence). This CDR3 has 15 residues. CDR3 amino acids: CASNGQGGGYNEQFF. DNA for the CDR3: TGTGCCAGCAACGGACAGGGGGGGGGATACAATGAGCAGTTCTTC.

The chain uses TRBV7-9 and TRBJ2-7, with D perhaps matching TRBD1 (6 bases). The germline V gene encodes CDR1 SEHNR and CDR2 FQNEAQ (reference sequence). Trimming pared 1 base from V and 0 bases from J, leaving 7 bases between. The CDR3 consists of 14 residues. In DNA form, the CDR3 reads TGTGCCAGCAGCTTAGGGACAGTCTCCTACGAGCAGTACTTC. Its protein product is CASSLGTVSYEQYF.

J is TRBJ2-2 and V is TRBV4-1, with 7 bases identical to TRBD2. The CDR3 spans 16 residues. V shed 1 base and J 4 bases; nucleotides not matched to a gene: 6. In germline, CDR1 is MGHRA, CDR2 YSYEKL. This CDR3 reads CASSQVAGRSTGELFF. In DNA form, the CDR3 reads TGCGCCAGCAGCCAAGTAGCCGGGAGGAGCACCGGGGAGCTGTTTTTT.

This clone was observed a few times. V gene TRBV2 combines with J gene TRBJ2-6; D possibly corresponds to TRBD1 (6 bases). CDR1 is SNHLY, CDR2 FYNNEI, per germline. There are 14 residues in the CDR3. Deletions cut 7 bases from V and 4 bases from J, with 11 bases between. The CDR3 protein is CASTQGYGANVLTF. CDR3 sequence (DNA): TGTGCCAGCACACAGGGCTACGGGGCCAACGTCCTGACTTTC.

The chain links TRBV7-6 to TRBJ1-2, with TRBD1 matching over 7 bases. The CDR3 spans 14 residues. The V gene's germline CDR1 is SGHVS and CDR2 FNYEAQ. J gave up 3 bases and V 5 bases, and 6 bases lay outside the gene matches. For the CDR3, the DNA is TGTGCCAGCAGCCCCCACCAGGGGGACTATGGCTACACCTTC. It encodes CASSPHQGDYGYTF.

In DNA, the CDR3 is TGTGCCACCAGCAGAGTGTCAACGTCCATACTGAGGGGCAATCAGCCCCAGCATTTT. Amino acid sequence: CATSRVSTSILRGNQPQHF. This chain uses TRBV15 with TRBJ1-5; D is undetermined. Trimming stripped 1 base from V and 2 bases from J, with 21 bases between. The length of the CDR3 is 19 residues. Germline CDR1 LNHNV, CDR2 YYDKDF (reference sequence).

The chain carries TRBV15 and TRBJ2-7, with 7 bases fitting TRBD2. CDR3 length: 14 amino acids. V was pared by 1 base and J by 4 bases, with 4 bases of the junction left unmatched. Germline V gene sequence: CDR1 LNHNV, CDR2 YYDKDF (reference sequence). The CDR3 is CATSRGGSQYEQYV. The CDR3 DNA is TGTGCCACCAGCAGAGGCGGGAGTCAGTACGAGCAGTACGTC.

J is TRBJ1-5 and V is TRBV21-1; whether TRBD1, the table's D call, matches the DNA was not checked. TRBV21-1 is noted as a pseudogene. This CDR3 is built from 16 residues. The CDR3 nucleotides read TGTGCCAGCAGCAGTACAACAGGAGATAGCAATCAGCCCCAGCATTTT. It is translated as CASSSTTGDSNQPQHF.

The genes are TRBV19 and TRBJ1-5; tentatively, D is TRBD1 (5 bases). The ends were cut back, 1 base at V and 1 base at J, with 14 bases in the middle. Germline V gives CDR1 LNHDA, CDR2 SQIVND (reference sequence). This CDR3 spans 17 amino acids. The CDR3 nucleotides read TGTGCCAGTAGTATAGGAGTTAGGACATACAGCAATCAGCCCCAGCATTTT. It specifies CASSIGVRTYSNQPQHF.

The V call is TRBV6-5, the J call TRBJ1-1; tentative D call: TRBD1 (6 bases). The germline gives CDR1 MNHEY, CDR2 SVGAGI. There are 14 residues in the CDR3. With 5 bases removed from V and 8 bases from J, the gap between germline ends came to 18 bases. The CDR3 coding sequence is TGTGCCAGCAGTGACGAGGGGGGGTCGGCCGAAGCTTTCTTT. Amino acid sequence: CASSDEGGSAEAFF.

The table lists this clone with a few counts. The chain employs TRBV2 and TRBJ2-1; D might be TRBD1 (5 bases). The V and J ends lost 3 bases and 2 bases respectively, with 11 bases between them. The CDR3 totals 15 residues. The germline V gene encodes CDR1 SNHLY and CDR2 FYNNEI. As DNA, the CDR3 is TGTGCCAGCAGTGATAGGGGTGGGCCCTACAATGAGCAGTTCTTC. Translation gives CASSDRGGPYNEQFF.

The chain has TRBV13 and TRBJ2-3; 8 bases align to TRBD2. Trimming took 9 bases from V and 8 from J; bases not matched to a gene: 16. CDR1 PRHDT and CDR2 FYEKMQ come from the germline V gene (reference sequence). There are 15 residues in the CDR3. The CDR3 sequence is CASRNSRGGHGTQYF. CDR3 in DNA: TGTGCCAGTAGGAATAGCCGGGGGGGACATGGTACGCAGTATTTT.

The gene calls are TRBV6-1 and TRBJ1-2, with D possibly TRBD1 on 5 matching bases. CDR1 is MNHNS, CDR2 SASEGT, per germline. The CDR3 runs 13 residues. Trimming removed 4 bases at V and 8 bases at J, with 14 bases between. CDR3 residues: CASSVHRNRGYTF. For the CDR3, the DNA is TGTGCCAGCAGTGTTCACAGGAATAGAGGCTACACCTTC.

The chain carries TRBV7-2 and TRBJ2-3; 9 bases are a match to TRBD2. CDR1 is SGHTA, CDR2 FQGNSA, per germline. The CDR3 runs 14 residues. Trimming at V came to 5 bases and at J to 6 bases, leaving 6 bases not matched to a gene. The CDR3 sequence: CASSPGTSLDTQYF. CDR3 coding DNA: TGTGCCAGCAGCCCTGGGACTAGCTTGGATACGCAGTATTTT.